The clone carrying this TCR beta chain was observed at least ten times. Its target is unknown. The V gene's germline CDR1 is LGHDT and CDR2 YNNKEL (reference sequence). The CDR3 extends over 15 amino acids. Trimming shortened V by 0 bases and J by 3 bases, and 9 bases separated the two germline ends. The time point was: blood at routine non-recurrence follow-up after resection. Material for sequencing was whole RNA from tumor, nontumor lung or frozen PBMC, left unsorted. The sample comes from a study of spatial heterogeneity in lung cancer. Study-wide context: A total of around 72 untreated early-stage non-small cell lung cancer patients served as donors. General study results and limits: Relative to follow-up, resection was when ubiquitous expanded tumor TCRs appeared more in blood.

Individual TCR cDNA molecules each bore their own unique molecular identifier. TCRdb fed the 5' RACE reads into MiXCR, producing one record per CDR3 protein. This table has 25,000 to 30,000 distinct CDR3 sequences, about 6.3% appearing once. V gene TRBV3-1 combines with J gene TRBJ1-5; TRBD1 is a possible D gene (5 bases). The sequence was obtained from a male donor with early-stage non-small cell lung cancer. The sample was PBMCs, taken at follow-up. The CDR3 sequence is CASSQERQPNQPQHF. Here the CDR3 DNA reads TGTGCCAGCAGCCAAGAGCGACAGCCCAATCAGCCCCAGCATTTT.